The 30 T cell receptor beta chains reported below all come from one sample, sequenced in a study of PD-1 blockade in classical Hodgkin lymphoma. Documented time point: cycle 4 day 1 (C4D1), after less than 7 weeks of nivolumab. Relapse after autologous stem cell transplantation occurred in every patient, and brentuximab vedotin exposure varied. Assay used: immunoSEQ multiplex PCR; TCRdb lists only in-frame clones, some missing. The data hold some 96,000 clones, with 90% to 95% observed a single time. Material: peripheral blood mononuclear cells (PBMCs), obtained before the fourth cycle of nivolumab. The receptors shown here come from a human donor with classical Hodgkin lymphoma.

Here the CDR3 reads CASSPIPAGGPDTQYF. In DNA, the CDR3 is TGTGCCAGCTCACCGATACCGGCGGGAGGGCCAGATACGCAGTATTTT. V usage is TRBV18 and J usage is TRBJ2-3; 9 bases map to TRBD2. Germline V lookup: CDR1 KGHSH, CDR2 LQKENI. This CDR3 comprises 16 residues. V lost 3 bases to trimming and J lost 4 bases; unmatched junction nucleotides: 8. Complete variable domain (other parts from reference TRBV18 and TRBJ2-3): NAGVMQNPRHLVRRRGQEARLRCSPMKGHSHVYWYRQLPEEGLKFMVYLQKENIIDESGMPKERFSAEFPKEGPSILRIQQVVRGDSAAYFCASSPIPAGGPDTQYFGPGTRLTVL.

The J gene is TRBJ2-1, the V gene TRBV14; D is ambiguous. From germline, CDR1 is SGHDN and CDR2 FVKESK. The CDR3 is 12 residues long. V lost 4 bases and J 8 bases, leaving 9 bases between the germline ends. The CDR3, as DNA: TGTGCCAGCAGCCGTTACAGTCATGAGCAGTTCTTC. Translated, it gives CASSRYSHEQFF.

The V gene is TRBV4-1, the J gene TRBJ2-6, with no clear D. The ends were cut back, 4 bases at V and 0 bases at J, with 7 bases in the middle. The CDR3 covers 15 residues. Germline V gives CDR1 MGHRA, CDR2 YSYEKL. DNA for the CDR3: TGCGCCAGCAGCCCGAACTTCTCTGGGGCCAACGTCCTGACTTTC. This gives the protein CASSPNFSGANVLTF.

CDR3 nucleotide sequence: TGCGCCAGCAGCCAAGATTCTTGGGGGGCAGATACGCAGTATTTT. Protein: CASSQDSWGADTQYF. V usage is TRBV4-1 and J usage is TRBJ2-3; tentative D call: TRBD2 (6 bases). V dropped 0 bases and J dropped 4 bases, with 11 bases sitting between them. There are 15 residues in the CDR3. Germline CDR1 and CDR2: MGHRA and YSYEKL.

V gene TRBV10-2 combines with J gene TRBJ2-7; 7 bases line up with TRBD1. Germline values: CDR1 WSHSY, CDR2 SAAADI. Trimming removed 5 bases from V and 0 bases from J; junction bases left unmatched: 4. The CDR3 length is 14 residues. The CDR3 nucleotides are TGCGCCAGCAGTCTGACAGGGTCCTCCTACGAGCAGTACTTC. Amino acid sequence: CASSLTGSSYEQYF.

Notes on this clone: The junction departs from germline at one end; a sequencing error may be responsible. V is TRBV6-5 and J is TRBJ2-7; D ambiguous. The V gene's germline CDR1 is MNHEY and CDR2 SVGAGI. The CDR3 consists of 9 residues. In DNA form, the CDR3 reads TGTGCCAGCGGTTACGAGCAGTACTTC. The encoded protein is CASGYEQYF.

The chain couples TRBV27 to TRBJ1-2; D perhaps matches TRBD1 (6 bases). The CDR3 is 14 amino acids. Germline V lookup: CDR1 MNHEY, CDR2 SMNVEV (reference sequence). V was cut by 3 bases and J by 3 bases, with 11 bases left in between. DNA of the CDR3: TGTGCCAGCAGTTTTAGGGGGATTGACTATGGCTACACCTTC. Encoded protein: CASSFRGIDYGYTF.

The V and J genes are TRBV30 and TRBJ2-4, with D unclear. This CDR3 is built from 18 residues. V gave up 0 bases and J gave up 0 bases, with 18 bases separating them. CDR1 and CDR2 (germline): GTSNPN, SVGIG (reference sequence). CDR3 in amino acids: CAWSVDPVGRGAKNIQYF. The CDR3 DNA reads TGTGCCTGGAGTGTAGACCCCGTGGGTAGAGGAGCCAAAAACATTCAGTACTTC.

CDR3 region: CASSLEPSGRELFF. For the CDR3, the DNA is TGTGCCAGCAGCTTAGAGCCCTCGGGACGGGAGCTGTTTTTT. This chain uses TRBV11-3 with TRBJ2-2; the D call may be TRBD1 or TRBD2 (5 bases each). V lost 0 bases and J lost 9, with 11 bases in between. Germline CDR1 is SGHNT and CDR2 is YENEEA. CDR3 length equals 14 residues.

The V gene is TRBV9, the J gene TRBJ2-3; D not certain. Germline CDR1 reads SGDLS; CDR2 reads YYNGEE. This CDR3 comprises 17 residues. The V and J ends lost 3 bases and 4 bases respectively, with 21 bases between them. The CDR3 region is CASSEARADNQADTQYF. The CDR3 DNA follows: TGTGCCAGCAGCGAAGCCCGTGCTGACAACCAGGCAGATACGCAGTATTTT.

V is TRBV27 and J is TRBJ2-7; 10 positions match TRBD1. The germline V gene has CDR1 MNHEY and CDR2 SMNVEV (reference sequence). V shed 4 bases, J shed 0 bases, and the junction held 0 bases outside the gene matches. This CDR3 spans 14 amino acids. The CDR3 DNA follows: TGTGCCAGCAGTTGGACAGGGGGCTCCTACGAGCAGTACTTC. Translation gives CASSWTGGSYEQYF.

The chain recombines TRBV5-6 with TRBJ2-1; 9 nucleotides align to TRBD1. J lost 5 bases, V lost 5 bases, and 11 bases had no gene match. This CDR3 region has 16 residues. Looked up from germline, CDR1 is SGHDT and CDR2 is YYEEEE. CDR3 sequence reads: CASRVAGTGSHNEQFF. The CDR3 nucleotides are TGTGCCAGCAGGGTAGCCGGGACAGGGTCCCACAATGAGCAGTTCTTC.

The rearrangement uses TRBV29-1 and TRBJ2-5; 11 nucleotides match TRBD1. Germline-derived CDR1 and CDR2 are SQVTM and ANQGSEA. CDR3 length: 13 amino acids. The CDR3 sequence: CSGGQGAGETQYF. CDR3 sequence (DNA): TGCAGTGGAGGACAGGGGGCGGGGGAGACCCAGTACTTC.

The J gene is TRBJ1-2, the V gene TRBV11-2, with 8 bases that match TRBD1. Trimming cost V 1 base and J 4 bases; bases outside gene matches: 5. The length of the CDR3 is 15 residues. Per the germline V gene, CDR1 is SGHAT and CDR2 is FQNNGV. CDR3 residues: CASSLVGTGGYGYTF. For the CDR3, the DNA is TGTGCCAGCAGCTTAGTAGGGACAGGCGGCTATGGCTACACCTTC.

The rearrangement uses TRBV28 and TRBJ2-7; TRBD2 aligns across 8 bases. Germline V gene data show CDR1 as MDHEN and CDR2 as SYDVKM. V gave up 7 bases and J gave up 4 bases; unmatched junction bases: 12. CDR3 length equals 15 residues. The CDR3 coding sequence is TGTGCCAGCACCGCCCCCCCGGGGGGGCTTTACGAGCAGTACTTC. It is translated as CASTAPPGGLYEQYF.

The gene calls are TRBV6-5 and TRBJ2-5; D unresolved. The CDR3 totals 14 residues. In germline, CDR1 is MNHEY, CDR2 SVGAGI. The V end was cut by 7 bases, the J end by 5 bases, with 17 bases between. CDR3 DNA sequence: TGTGCCAGCAAAGTCGTTTCGATGGATGAGACCCAGTACTTC. Its translation is CASKVVSMDETQYF.

The V call is TRBV25-1, the J call TRBJ1-5; a weak D match, TRBD1 (6 bases). Trimming removed 1 base at V and 4 bases at J, with 17 bases between. CDR3 size: 17 residues. CDR1 MGHDK and CDR2 SYGVNS come from the germline V gene. CDR3 residues: CASSESVSTGGNQPQHF. In DNA form, the CDR3 reads TGTGCCAGCAGTGAATCGGTCTCGACAGGCGGAAATCAGCCCCAGCATTTT. The full variable domain, completed using reference TRBV25-1 and TRBJ1-5, is EADIYQTPRYLVIGTGKKITLECSQTMGHDKMYWYQQDPGMELHLIHYSYGVNSTEKGDLSSESTVSRIRTEHFPLTLESARPSHTSQYLCASSESVSTGGNQPQHFGDGTRLSIL.

The chain recombines TRBV28 with TRBJ2-7, with D possibly TRBD2 on 6 matching bases. CDR1 is MDHEN and CDR2 is SYDVKM in the germline V gene. This CDR3 is 15 amino acids long. V lost 5 bases and J 2 bases, leaving 16 bases between the germline ends. This CDR3 is CASSPGQRVAYEQYF. Written as DNA, the CDR3 is TGTGCCAGCAGTCCGGGCCAGCGGGTAGCCTACGAGCAGTACTTC.

The chain joins TRBV19 to TRBJ2-3; TRBD2 matches 11 bases. V gave up 10 bases and J gave up 1 base; unmatched junction bases: 4. Germline CDR1 reads LNHDA; CDR2 reads SQIVND (reference sequence). The CDR3 extends over 14 amino acids. Here the CDR3 DNA reads TGTGCCACCCAGGGACTAGCGGGCACAGATACGCAGTATTTT. Translating gives CATQGLAGTDTQYF. Filled out from reference TRBV19 and TRBJ2-3, the complete variable domain reads DGGITQSPKYLFRKEGQNVTLSCEQNLNHDAMYWYRQDPGQGLRLIYYSQIVNDFQKGDIAEGYSVSREKKESFPLTVTSAQKNPTAFYLCATQGLAGTDTQYFGPGTRLTVL.

The chain couples TRBV11-2 to TRBJ2-7; weak D call: TRBD1 (5 bases). V was clipped by 5 bases and J by 4 bases, with 12 bases between them. The CDR3 runs to 13 residues. Germline values: CDR1 SGHAT, CDR2 FQNNGV. CDR3 sequence: CASSIGHLYEQYF. CDR3 in DNA: TGTGCCAGCAGCATTGGACACTTATACGAGCAGTACTTC.

This clone was seen a single time. This CDR3 is also generated by other DNA sequences in the sample. The rearrangement links TRBV5-1 to TRBJ1-2; TRBD1 matches at 8 bases. CDR3 size: 15 residues. The germline V gene encodes CDR1 SGHRS and CDR2 YFSETQ. With V trimmed by 0 bases and J by 4 bases, 5 bases remained unmatched. The CDR3 here is CASSLEGQGGYGYTF. CDR3 DNA sequence: TGCGCCAGCAGCTTGGAAGGACAGGGCGGCTATGGCTACACCTTC.

The chain employs TRBV27 and TRBJ2-7, with TRBD2 matching over 7 bases. The V and J ends lost 2 bases and 2 bases, in that order; junction bases with no gene match: 3. Germline V CDR1 and CDR2: MNHEY, SMNVEV (reference sequence). This CDR3 comprises 14 residues. CDR3 sequence (DNA): TGTGCCAGCAGTTTAATGGCGGGAGCCTACGAGCAGTACTTC. Protein sequence: CASSLMAGAYEQYF.

The rearrangement uses TRBV5-1 and TRBJ2-7, with 7 bases lining up with TRBD1. Trimming cost V 0 bases and J 9 bases; bases outside gene matches: 6. This CDR3 spans 13 amino acids. Germline V gene sequence: CDR1 SGHRS, CDR2 YFSETQ. The CDR3 DNA reads as TGCGCCAGCAGCTTGGGAGGGGGCTCACGGCAGTACTTC. It translates to CASSLGGGSRQYF.

The chain uses TRBV7-6 and TRBJ1-2; no clear D gene. The germline CDR1 and CDR2 sequences are SGHVS and FNYEAQ. The CDR3 covers 13 residues. Trimming shortened V by 3 bases and J by 8 bases, and 13 bases separated the two germline ends. The CDR3 is CASSFNFGFGYTF. The CDR3 coding sequence is TGTGCCAGCAGCTTTAATTTCGGGTTCGGCTACACCTTC.

The V and J genes are TRBV7-9 and TRBJ1-1, with D possibly matching TRBD1 (6 bases). The CDR3 is made up of 15 amino acids. Trimming left V 4 bases short and J 2 bases short, with 14 bases between. The V gene's germline CDR1 is SEHNR and CDR2 FQNEAQ (reference sequence). CDR3 amino acids: CASSSSGTPNTEAFF. As DNA, the CDR3 is TGTGCCAGCAGCTCATCCGGGACACCCAACACTGAAGCTTTCTTT.

V gene TRBV7-9 combines with J gene TRBJ1-1; D ambiguous. Germline loops: CDR1 SEHNR, CDR2 FQNEAQ (reference sequence). V gave up 8 bases and J gave up 1 base, with 8 bases separating them. The length of the CDR3 is 12 residues. CDR3 bases: TGTGCCAGCCGAAAGGGGAACACTGAAGCTTTCTTT. This translates into CASRKGNTEAFF.

The chain carries TRBV28 and TRBJ1-1; unclear D gene. Trimming pared 5 bases from V and 7 bases from J, leaving 8 bases between. This CDR3 is 11 amino acids long. CDR1 and CDR2 from the germline V gene are MDHEN and SYDVKM. The CDR3 loop is CASSPFGEAFF. CDR3 coding DNA: TGTGCCAGCAGTCCCTTCGGTGAAGCTTTCTTT.

The chain joins TRBV28 to TRBJ2-6; 9 bases match TRBD1. The CDR3 consists of 17 residues. V was pared by 7 bases and J by 4 bases, with 11 bases of the junction left unmatched. Germline-derived CDR1 and CDR2 are MDHEN and SYDVKM. In nucleotides, the CDR3 is TGTGCCAGCACGGAAGGAAGGACAGGGGTCGGGGCCAACGTCCTGACTTTC. This codes for CASTEGRTGVGANVLTF.

V is TRBV2 and J is TRBJ2-1, with D unresolved. This CDR3 region has 17 residues. Germline V lookup: CDR1 SNHLY, CDR2 FYNNEI. V lost 6 bases to trimming and J lost 7 bases, with 25 bases between them. CDR3 sequence reads: CASRLIFLISLGNEQFF. CDR3 sequence (DNA): TGTGCCAGCAGGCTAATTTTCCTCATTAGCCTGGGGAATGAGCAGTTCTTC. Together with reference TRBV2 and TRBJ2-1, the CDR3 gives the full variable domain: EPEVTQTPSHQVTQMGQEVILRCVPISNHLYFYWYRQILGQKVEFLVSFYNNEISEKSEIFDDQFSVERPDGSNFTLKIRSTKLEDSAMYFCASRLIFLISLGNEQFFGPGTRLTVL.

The J gene is TRBJ2-1, the V gene TRBV11-2; D ambiguous. The CDR3 length is 18 residues. The V gene's germline CDR1 is SGHAT and CDR2 FQNNGV. V was pared by 1 base and J by 7 bases, with 23 bases between. The CDR3 here is CASSLGVGPQALHNEQFF. As DNA, the CDR3 is TGTGCCAGCAGCTTAGGTGTCGGCCCGCAAGCCCTTCATAATGAGCAGTTCTTC.